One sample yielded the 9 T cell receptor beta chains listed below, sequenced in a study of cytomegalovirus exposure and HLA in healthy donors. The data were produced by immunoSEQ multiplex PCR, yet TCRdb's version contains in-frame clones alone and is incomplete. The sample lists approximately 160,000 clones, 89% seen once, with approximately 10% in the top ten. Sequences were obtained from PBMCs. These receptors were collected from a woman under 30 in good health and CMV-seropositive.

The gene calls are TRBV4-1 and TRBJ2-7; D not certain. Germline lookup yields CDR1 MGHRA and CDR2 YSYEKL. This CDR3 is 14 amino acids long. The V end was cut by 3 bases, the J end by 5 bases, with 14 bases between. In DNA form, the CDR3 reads TGCGCCAGCAGCCAGAGGATCGGAAGGAACGAGCAGTACTTC. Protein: CASSQRIGRNEQYF.

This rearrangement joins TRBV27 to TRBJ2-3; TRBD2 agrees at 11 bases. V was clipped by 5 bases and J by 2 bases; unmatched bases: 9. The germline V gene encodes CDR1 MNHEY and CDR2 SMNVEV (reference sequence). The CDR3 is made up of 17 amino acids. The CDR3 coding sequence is TGTGCCAGCAGTCGCCCGACTAGCGGGGCCCACACAGATACGCAGTATTTT. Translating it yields CASSRPTSGAHTDTQYF.

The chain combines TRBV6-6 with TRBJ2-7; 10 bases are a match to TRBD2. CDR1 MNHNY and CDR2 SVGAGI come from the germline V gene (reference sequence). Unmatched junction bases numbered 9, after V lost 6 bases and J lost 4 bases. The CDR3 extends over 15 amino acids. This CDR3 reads CASRSRLAGGYEQYF. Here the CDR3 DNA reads TGTGCCAGCAGATCTAGACTAGCGGGCGGTTACGAGCAGTACTTC.

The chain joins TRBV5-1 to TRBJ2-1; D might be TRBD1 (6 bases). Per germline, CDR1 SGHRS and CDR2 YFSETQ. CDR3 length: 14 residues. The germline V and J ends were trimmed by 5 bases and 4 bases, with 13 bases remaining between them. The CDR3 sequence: CASSFGTNYNEQFF. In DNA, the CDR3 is TGCGCCAGCAGTTTCGGGACAAATTACAATGAGCAGTTCTTC.

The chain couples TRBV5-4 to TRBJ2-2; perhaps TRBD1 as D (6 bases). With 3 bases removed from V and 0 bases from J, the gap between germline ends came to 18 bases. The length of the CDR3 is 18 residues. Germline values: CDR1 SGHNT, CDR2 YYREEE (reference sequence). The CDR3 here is CASSSPRQDLANTGELFF. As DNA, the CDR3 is TGTGCCAGCAGCTCTCCTCGACAGGACCTCGCGAACACCGGGGAGCTGTTTTTT.

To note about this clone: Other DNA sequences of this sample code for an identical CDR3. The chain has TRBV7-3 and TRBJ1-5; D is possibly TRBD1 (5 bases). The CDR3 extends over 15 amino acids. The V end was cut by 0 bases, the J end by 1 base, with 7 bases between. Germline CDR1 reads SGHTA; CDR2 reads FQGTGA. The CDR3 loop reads CASSLTGGSNQPQHF. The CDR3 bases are TGTGCCAGCAGCTTAACTGGGGGGAGCAATCAGCCCCAGCATTTT. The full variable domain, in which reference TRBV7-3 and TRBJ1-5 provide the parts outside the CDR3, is GAGVSQTPSNKVTEKGKYVELRCDPISGHTALYWYRQSLGQGPEFLIYFQGTGAADDSGLPNDRFFAVRPEGSVSTLKIQRTERGDSAVYLCASSLTGGSNQPQHFGDGTRLSIL.

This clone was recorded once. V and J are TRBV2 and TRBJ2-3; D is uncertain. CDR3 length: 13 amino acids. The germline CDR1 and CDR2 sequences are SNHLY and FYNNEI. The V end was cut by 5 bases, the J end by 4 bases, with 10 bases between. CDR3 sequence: CASSFGRADTQYF. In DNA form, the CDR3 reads TGTGCCAGCAGTTTCGGTCGCGCAGATACGCAGTATTTT.

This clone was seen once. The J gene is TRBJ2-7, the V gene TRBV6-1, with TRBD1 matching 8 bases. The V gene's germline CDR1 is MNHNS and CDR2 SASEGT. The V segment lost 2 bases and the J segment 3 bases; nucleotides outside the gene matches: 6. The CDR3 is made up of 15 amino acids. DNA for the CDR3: TGTGCCAGCAGTGAAAAAACAGGGGGACACTACGAGCAGTACTTC. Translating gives CASSEKTGGHYEQYF.

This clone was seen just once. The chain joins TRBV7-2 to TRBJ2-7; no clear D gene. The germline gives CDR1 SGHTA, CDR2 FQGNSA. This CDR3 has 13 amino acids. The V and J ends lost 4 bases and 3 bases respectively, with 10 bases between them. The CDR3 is CASSYPDDYEQYF. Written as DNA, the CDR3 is TGTGCCAGCAGCTACCCAGATGACTACGAGCAGTACTTC. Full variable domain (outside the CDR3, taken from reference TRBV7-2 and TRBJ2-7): GAGVSQSPSNKVTEKGKDVELRCDPISGHTALYWYRQSLGQGLEFLIYFQGNSAPDKSGLPSDRFSAERTGGSVSTLTIQRTQQEDSAVYLCASSYPDDYEQYFGPGTRLTVT.